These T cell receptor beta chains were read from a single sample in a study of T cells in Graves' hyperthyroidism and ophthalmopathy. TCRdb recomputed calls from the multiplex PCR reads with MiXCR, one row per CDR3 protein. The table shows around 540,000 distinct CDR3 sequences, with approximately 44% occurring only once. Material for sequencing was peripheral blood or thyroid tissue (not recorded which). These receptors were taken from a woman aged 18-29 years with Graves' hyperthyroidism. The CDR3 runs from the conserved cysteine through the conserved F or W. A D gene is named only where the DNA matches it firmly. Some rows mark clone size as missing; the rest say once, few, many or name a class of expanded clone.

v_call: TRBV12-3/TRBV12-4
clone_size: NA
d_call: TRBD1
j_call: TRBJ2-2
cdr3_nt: TGTGCCAGCAGTTTAGCGCAAGGGGGCCAGACCGGGGAGCTGTTTTTT
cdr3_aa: CASSLAQGGQTGELFF

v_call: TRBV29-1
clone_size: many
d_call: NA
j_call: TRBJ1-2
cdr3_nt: TGCAGCGTTGAAAAGTGGAGCTATGGCTACACCTTC
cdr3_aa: CSVEKWSYGYTF

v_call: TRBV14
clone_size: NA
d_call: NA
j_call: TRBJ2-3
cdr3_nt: TGTGCCAGCAGCCAATTTGGCTACACAGATACGCAGTATTTT
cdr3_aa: CASSQFGYTDTQYF

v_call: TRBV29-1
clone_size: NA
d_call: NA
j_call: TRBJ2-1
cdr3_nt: TGCAGCGTTGAAGGGGCTAGCGAACCGGGGGCCTACAATGAGCAGTTCTTC
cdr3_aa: CSVEGASEPGAYNEQFF

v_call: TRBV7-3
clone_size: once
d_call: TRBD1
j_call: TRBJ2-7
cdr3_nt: TGTGCCAGCAGCTCGGACAGGGAGACCTACGAGCAGTACTTC
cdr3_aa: CASSSDRETYEQYF

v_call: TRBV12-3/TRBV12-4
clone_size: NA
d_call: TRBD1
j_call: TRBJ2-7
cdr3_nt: TGTGCCAGCAGTCCACAGGGGGGTCCCAACTACTACGAGCAGTACTTC
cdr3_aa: CASSPQGGPNYYEQYF

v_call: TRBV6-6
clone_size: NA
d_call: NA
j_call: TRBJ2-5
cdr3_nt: TGTGCCAGCAGTTACTCCGACAGTTACCAAGAGACCCAGTACTTC
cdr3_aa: CASSYSDSYQETQYF

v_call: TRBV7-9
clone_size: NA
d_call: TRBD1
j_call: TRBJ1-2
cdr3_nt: TGTGCCAGCAGCGAATGGACAGGGGCGCGCGTGTTTGGCTACACCTTC
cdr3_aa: CASSEWTGARVFGYTF

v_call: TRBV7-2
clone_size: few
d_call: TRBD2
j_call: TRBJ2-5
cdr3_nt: TGTGCCAGCAGCTTAAACTGGGGACTAGCGTATCAAGAGACCCAGTACTTC
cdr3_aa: CASSLNWGLAYQETQYF

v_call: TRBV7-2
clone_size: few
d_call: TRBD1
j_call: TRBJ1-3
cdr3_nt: TGTGCCAGCAGCTTAAACACAGGGGGTAGAAACACCATATATTTT
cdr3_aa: CASSLNTGGRNTIYF

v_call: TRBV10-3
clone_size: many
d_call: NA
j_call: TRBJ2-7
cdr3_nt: TGTGCCATCAGTGAGTCGTGGGAGCAGTACTTC
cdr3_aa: CAISESWEQYF

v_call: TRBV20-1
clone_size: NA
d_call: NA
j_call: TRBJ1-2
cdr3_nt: TGCAGTGCAAACGACGGACCCTATGGCTACACCTTC
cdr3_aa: CSANDGPYGYTF

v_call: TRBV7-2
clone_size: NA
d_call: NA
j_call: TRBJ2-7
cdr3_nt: TGCGCCAGCAGCCAATCCGTCCAGATCTCCTACGAGCAGTACTTC
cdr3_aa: CASSQSVQISYEQYF

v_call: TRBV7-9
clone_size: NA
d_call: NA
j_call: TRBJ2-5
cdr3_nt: TGTGCCAGCAGCTCGGTCCTTGGAGAGACCCAGTACTTC
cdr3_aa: CASSSVLGETQYF

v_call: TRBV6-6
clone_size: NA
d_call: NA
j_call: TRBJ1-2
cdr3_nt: TGTGCCAGCAGTTACTCGATACAGAACTATGGCTACACCTTC
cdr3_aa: CASSYSIQNYGYTF

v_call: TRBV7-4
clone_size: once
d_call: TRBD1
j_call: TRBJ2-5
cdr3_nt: TGTGCCAGCAGTGAAAACAGGGGAGAAGAGACCCAGTACTTC
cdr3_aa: CASSENRGEETQYF

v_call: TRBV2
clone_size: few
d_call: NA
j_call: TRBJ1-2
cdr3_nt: TGTGCCAGTGATCAGGGGAACTATGGCTACACCTTC
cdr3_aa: CASDQGNYGYTF